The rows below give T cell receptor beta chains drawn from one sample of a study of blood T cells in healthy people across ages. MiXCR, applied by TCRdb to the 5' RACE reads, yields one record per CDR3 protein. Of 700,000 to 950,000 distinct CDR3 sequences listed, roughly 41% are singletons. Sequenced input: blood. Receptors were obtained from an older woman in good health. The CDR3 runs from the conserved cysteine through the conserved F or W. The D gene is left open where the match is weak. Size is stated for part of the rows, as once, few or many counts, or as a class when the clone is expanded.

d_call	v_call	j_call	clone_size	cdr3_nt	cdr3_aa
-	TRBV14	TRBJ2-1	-	TGTGCCAGCAGCCCGGAGCAGGGTGCTTACAATGAGCAGTTCTTC	CASSPEQGAYNEQFF
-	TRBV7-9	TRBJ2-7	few	TGTGCCAGCAGCTTAGACCGGACGGTCACCTACGAGCAGTACTTC	CASSLDRTVTYEQYF
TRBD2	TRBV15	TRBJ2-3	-	TGTGCCACCAGCAGAAAAGGGTCCACGACTAGCCACACAGATACGCAGTATTTT	CATSRKGSTTSHTDTQYF
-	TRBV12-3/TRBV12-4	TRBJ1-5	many	TGTGCCGGCCTCAGGCTTTCCGGCAATCAGCCCCAGCATTTT	CAGLRLSGNQPQHF
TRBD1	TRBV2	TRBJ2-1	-	TGTGCCAGCAATACCCGACAGGGGGTGGACGAGCAGTTCTTC	CASNTRQGVDEQFF
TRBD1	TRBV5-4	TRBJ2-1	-	TGTGCCAGCAGCTGGATGACAGGGGGCGCCTACAATGAGCAGTTCTTC	CASSWMTGGAYNEQFF
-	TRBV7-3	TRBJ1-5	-	TGTGCCAGCAGCTCGGTGGCAGGGGAGCCCCAGCATTTT	CASSSVAGEPQHF
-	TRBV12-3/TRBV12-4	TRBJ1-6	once	TGTGCCAGCAGTTTTCAAACTAATTCACCCCTCCACTTT	CASSFQTNSPLHF
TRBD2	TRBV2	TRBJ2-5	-	TGTGCCACAAATCGGGGGGTCGGGAAGACCCAGTACTTC	CATNRGVGKTQYF
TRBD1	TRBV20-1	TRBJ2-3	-	TGCAGTGCTCAAAGGGGGCTATCAGCAGATACGCAGTATTTT	CSAQRGLSADTQYF
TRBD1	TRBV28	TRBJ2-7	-	TGTGCCAGCAGTCCGAGACAGGGTACGGCTTTCTACGAGCAGTACTTC	CASSPRQGTAFYEQYF
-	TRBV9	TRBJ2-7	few	TGTGCCAGCAGCCCTGACGGGGGCTCCTACAATGAGCAGTACTTC	CASSPDGGSYNEQYF
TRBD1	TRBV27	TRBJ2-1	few	TGTGCCAGCAGACAGGGACAGTACAATGAGCAGTTCTTC	CASRQGQYNEQFF
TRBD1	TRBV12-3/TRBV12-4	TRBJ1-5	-	TGTGCCAGCAGTTTAAGGACAGGGGTGGATGGTTTTATCCAGCCCCAGCATTTT	CASSLRTGVDGFIQPQHF
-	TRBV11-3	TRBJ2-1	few	TGTGCCAGCAGCTTATTCAGGGACAATGAGCAGTTCTTC	CASSLFRDNEQFF
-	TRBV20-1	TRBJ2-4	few	TGCAGTGCTAGAGACGTTTGGGGGGACATTCAGTACTTC	CSARDVWGDIQYF
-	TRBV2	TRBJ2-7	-	TGTGCCAGCAGTGACGGTGGGGGAATTCAAAATGAGCAGTACTTC	CASSDGGGIQNEQYF
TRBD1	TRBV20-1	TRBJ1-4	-	TGCAGTGCCGCACAGGGGGCACGTGAGAAGAATGAAAAACTGTTTTTT	CSAAQGAREKNEKLFF
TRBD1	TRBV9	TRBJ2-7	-	TGTGCCAGCAAGGGGGCGGGCAGCTACAATGAGCAGTACTTC	CASKGAGSYNEQYF
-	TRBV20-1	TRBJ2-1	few	TGCAGTGACGGAGGGGACCAAAACAATGAGCAGTTCTTC	CSDGGDQNNEQFF
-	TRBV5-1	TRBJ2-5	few	TGCGCCAGCAGCTTGCCCCCCCAAGAGACCCAGTACTTC	CASSLPPQETQYF
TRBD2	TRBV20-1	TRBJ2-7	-	TGCAGTGCTAGGGTCGGCGGGGGGCGGAATGAGCAGTACTTC	CSARVGGGRNEQYF
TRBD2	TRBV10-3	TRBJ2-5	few	TGTGCCATCAGTGAATTAGCGGGGGGAGAGACCCAGTACTTC	CAISELAGGETQYF
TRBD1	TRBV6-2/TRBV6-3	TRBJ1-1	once	TGTGCCAGCAGTGACAGGGGGGCTGAAGCTTTCTTT	CASSDRGAEAFF
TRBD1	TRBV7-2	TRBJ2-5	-	TGTGCCAGCAGCTTAGGACCGGGACAGGGTCCGGAGACCCAGTACTTC	CASSLGPGQGPETQYF
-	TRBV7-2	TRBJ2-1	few	TGTGCCAGCAGCTTAGGAAGGGGTATGGATGAGCAGTTCTTC	CASSLGRGMDEQFF
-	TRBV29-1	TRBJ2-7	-	TGCAGCGTTGATGAAGGAGTAAGCTCCTACAATGAGCAGTACTTC	CSVDEGVSSYNEQYF
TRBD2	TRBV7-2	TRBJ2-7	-	TGTGCCAGCAGCCCTAGCGGGAACTCCCACGAGCAGTACTTC	CASSPSGNSHEQYF